Below, 2 T cell receptor beta chains from the same sample are listed, as sequenced in a study of cytomegalovirus exposure and HLA in healthy donors. PCR amplification relied on 60 Vbeta primers (plus 13 Jbeta primers). Assay: immunoSEQ multiplex PCR; the TCRdb copy retains only in-frame clones and omits some. This listing includes around 45,000 clones. Input material: PBMCs. These receptor sequences come from a woman aged 25 to 39 in good health and CMV-seronegative.

J is TRBJ2-1 and V is TRBV30, with TRBD2 as a possible D gene (5 bases). CDR1 and CDR2 (germline): GTSNPN, SVGIG (reference sequence). Trimming pared 3 bases from V and 5 bases from J, leaving 17 bases between. The length of the CDR3 is 15 residues. The CDR3: CAWSVLGINDNEQFF. Here the CDR3 DNA reads TGTGCCTGGAGCGTACTAGGGATAAACGACAATGAGCAGTTCTTC.

The chain joins TRBV30 to TRBJ2-1; D might be TRBD2 (6 bases). V gave up 4 bases and J gave up 9 bases, with 10 bases separating them. The CDR3 is 11 residues long. Germline V CDR1 and CDR2: GTSNPN, SVGIG (reference sequence). As DNA, the CDR3 is TGTGCCTGGACGGGAGTTGGTGAGCAGTTCTTC. This sequence encodes CAWTGVGEQFF.